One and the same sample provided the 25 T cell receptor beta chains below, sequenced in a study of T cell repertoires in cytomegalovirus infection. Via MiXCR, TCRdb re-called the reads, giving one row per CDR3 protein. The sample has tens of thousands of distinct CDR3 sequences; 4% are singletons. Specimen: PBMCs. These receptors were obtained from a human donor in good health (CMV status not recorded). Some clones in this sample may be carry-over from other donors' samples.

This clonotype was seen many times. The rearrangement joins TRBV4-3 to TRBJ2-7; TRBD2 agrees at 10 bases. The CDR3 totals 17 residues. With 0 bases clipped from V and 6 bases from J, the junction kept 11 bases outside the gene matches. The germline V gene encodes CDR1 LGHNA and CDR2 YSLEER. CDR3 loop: CASSQDLLAGGGREQYF. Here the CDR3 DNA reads TGCGCCAGCAGCCAAGATCTATTAGCGGGGGGCGGGCGCGAGCAGTACTTC.

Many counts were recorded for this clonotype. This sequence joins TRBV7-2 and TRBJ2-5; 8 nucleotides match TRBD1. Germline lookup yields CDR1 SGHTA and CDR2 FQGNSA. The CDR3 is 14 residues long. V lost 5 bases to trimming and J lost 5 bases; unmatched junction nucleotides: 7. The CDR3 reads CASSIGQGRETQYF. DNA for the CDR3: TGTGCCAGCAGCATAGGACAGGGACGCGAGACCCAGTACTTC.

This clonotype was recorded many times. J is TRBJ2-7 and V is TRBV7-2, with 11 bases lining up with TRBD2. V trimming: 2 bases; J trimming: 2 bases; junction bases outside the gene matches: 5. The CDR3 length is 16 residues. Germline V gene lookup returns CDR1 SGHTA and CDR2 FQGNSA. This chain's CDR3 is CASSLRVAGGPYEQYF. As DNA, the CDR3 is TGTGCCAGCAGCTTACGAGTAGCGGGAGGGCCCTACGAGCAGTACTTC.

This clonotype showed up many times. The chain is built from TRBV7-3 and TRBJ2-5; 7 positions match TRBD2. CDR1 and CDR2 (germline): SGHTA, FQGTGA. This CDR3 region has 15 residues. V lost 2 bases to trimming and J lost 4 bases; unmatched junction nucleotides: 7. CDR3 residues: CASSLFGGSAETQYF. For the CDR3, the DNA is TGTGCCAGCAGCTTATTTGGCGGGAGTGCAGAGACCCAGTACTTC.

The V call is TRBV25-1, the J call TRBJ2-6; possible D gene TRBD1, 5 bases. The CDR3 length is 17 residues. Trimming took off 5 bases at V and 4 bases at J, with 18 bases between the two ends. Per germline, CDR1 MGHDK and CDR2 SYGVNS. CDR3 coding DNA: TGTGCCAGCAGTCCAAACATCCCAGGGTCAGGGGCCAACGTCCTGACTTTC. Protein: CASSPNIPGSGANVLTF.

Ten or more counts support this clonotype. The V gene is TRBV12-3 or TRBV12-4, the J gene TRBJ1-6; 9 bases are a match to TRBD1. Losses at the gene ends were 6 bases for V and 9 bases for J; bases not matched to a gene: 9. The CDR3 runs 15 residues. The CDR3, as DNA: TGTGCCAGCAGCAAGCAGGGACAGGGATCTTCACCCCTCCACTTT. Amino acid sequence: CASSKQGQGSSPLHF.

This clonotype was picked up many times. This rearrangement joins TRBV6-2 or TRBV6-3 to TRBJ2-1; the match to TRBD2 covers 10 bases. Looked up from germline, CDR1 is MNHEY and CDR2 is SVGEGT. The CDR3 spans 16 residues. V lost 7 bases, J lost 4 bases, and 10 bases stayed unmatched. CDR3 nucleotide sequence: TGTGCCAGCACCAAAGGGCTAGCGGGAGCTTACAATGAGCAGTTCTTC. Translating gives CASTKGLAGAYNEQFF.

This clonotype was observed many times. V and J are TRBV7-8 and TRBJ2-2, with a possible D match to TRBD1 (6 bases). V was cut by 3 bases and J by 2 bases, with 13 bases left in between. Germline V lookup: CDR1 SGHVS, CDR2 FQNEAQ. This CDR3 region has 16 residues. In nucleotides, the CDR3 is TGTGCCAGCAGCTTTCTCGAGGACAGAAACACCGGGGAGCTGTTTTTT. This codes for CASSFLEDRNTGELFF.

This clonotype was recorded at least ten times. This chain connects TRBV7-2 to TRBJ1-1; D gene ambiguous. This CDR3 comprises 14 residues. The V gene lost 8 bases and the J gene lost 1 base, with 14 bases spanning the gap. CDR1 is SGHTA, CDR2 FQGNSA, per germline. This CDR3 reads CASRNTPGNTEAFF. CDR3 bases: TGTGCCAGCCGAAATACCCCGGGGAACACTGAAGCTTTCTTT.

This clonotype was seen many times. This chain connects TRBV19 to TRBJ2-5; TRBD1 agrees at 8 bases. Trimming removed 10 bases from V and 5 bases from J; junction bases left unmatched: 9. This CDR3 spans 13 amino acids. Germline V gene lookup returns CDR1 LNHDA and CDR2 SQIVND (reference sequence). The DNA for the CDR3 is TGTGCCACCAGGCCCCGACAGGGGGAGACCCAGTACTTC. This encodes CATRPRQGETQYF.

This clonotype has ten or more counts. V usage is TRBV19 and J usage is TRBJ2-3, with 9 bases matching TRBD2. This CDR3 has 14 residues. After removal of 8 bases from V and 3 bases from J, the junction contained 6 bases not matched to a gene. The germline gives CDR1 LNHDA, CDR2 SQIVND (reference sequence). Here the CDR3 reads CASGQRGETDTQYF. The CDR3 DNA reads TGTGCCAGTGGCCAGCGGGGGGAAACAGATACGCAGTATTTT.

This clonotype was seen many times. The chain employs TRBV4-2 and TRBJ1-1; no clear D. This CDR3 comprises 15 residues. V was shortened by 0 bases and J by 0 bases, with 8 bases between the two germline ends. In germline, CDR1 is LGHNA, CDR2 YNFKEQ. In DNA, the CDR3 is TGTGCCAGCAGCCAAGAGAGGGCACTGAACACTGAAGCTTTCTTT. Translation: CASSQERALNTEAFF.

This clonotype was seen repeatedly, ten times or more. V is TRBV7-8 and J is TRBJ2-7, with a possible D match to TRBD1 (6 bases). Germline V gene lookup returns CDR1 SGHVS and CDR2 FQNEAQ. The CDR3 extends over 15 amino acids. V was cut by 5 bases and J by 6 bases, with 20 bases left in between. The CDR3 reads CASSVPGTGKGEQYF. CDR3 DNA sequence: TGTGCCAGCAGCGTCCCGGGCACAGGGAAGGGCGAGCAGTACTTC. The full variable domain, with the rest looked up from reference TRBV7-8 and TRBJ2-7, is GAGVSQSPRYKVAKRGQDVALRCDPISGHVSLFWYQQALGQGPEFLTYFQNEAQLDKSGLPSDRFFAERPEGSVSTLKIQRTQQEDSAVYLCASSVPGTGKGEQYFGPGTRLTVT.

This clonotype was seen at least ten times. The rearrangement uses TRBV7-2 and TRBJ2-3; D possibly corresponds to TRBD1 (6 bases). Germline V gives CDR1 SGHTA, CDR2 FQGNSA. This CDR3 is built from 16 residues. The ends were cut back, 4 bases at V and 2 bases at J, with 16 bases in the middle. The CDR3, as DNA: TGTGCCAGCAGCTCCCACGGGACATTAAACACAGATACGCAGTATTTT. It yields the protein CASSSHGTLNTDTQYF.

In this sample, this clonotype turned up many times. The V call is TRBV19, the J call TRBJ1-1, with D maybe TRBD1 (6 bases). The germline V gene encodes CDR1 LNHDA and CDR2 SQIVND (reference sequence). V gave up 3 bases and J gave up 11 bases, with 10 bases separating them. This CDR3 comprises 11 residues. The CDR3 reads CASSMAGDAFF. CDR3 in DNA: TGTGCCAGTAGTATGGCAGGGGACGCTTTCTTT.

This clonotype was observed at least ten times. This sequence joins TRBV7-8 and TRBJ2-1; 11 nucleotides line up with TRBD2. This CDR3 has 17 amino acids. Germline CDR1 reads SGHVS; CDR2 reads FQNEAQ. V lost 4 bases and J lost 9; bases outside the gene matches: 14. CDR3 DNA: TGTGCCAGCAGCTACCCTCGGGGTAGCGGGGGGGCTGGTGAGCAGTTCTTC. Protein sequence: CASSYPRGSGGAGEQFF.

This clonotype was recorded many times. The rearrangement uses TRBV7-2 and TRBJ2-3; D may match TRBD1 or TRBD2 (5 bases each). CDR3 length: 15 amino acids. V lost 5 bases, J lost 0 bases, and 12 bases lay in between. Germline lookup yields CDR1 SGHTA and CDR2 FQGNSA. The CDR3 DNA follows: TGTGCCAGCAGCCGTCCGGGACCGAGCACAGATACGCAGTATTTT. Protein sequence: CASSRPGPSTDTQYF.

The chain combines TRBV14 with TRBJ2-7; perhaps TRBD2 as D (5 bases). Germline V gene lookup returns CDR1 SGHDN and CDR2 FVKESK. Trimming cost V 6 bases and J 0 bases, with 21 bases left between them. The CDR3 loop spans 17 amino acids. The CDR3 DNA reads TGTGCCAGCAGAACAGAGCGGACCCTTAGGAGCTCCTACGAGCAGTACTTC. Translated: CASRTERTLRSSYEQYF. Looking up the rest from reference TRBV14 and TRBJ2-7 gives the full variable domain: EAGVTQFPSHSVIEKGQTVTLRCDPISGHDNLYWYRRVMGKEIKFLLHFVKESKQDESGMPNNRFLAERTGGTYSTLKVQPAELEDSGVYFCASRTERTLRSSYEQYFGPGTRLTVT.

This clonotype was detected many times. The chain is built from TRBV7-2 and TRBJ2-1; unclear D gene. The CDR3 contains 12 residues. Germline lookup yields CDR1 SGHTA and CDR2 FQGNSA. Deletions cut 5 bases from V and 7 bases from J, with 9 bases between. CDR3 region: CASSHPRNEQFF. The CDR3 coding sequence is TGTGCCAGCAGCCACCCTCGGAATGAGCAGTTCTTC.

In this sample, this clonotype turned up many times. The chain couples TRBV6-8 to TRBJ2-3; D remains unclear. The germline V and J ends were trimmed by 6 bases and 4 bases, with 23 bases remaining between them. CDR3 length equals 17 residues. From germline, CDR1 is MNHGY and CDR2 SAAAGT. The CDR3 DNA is TGTGCCAGCAGCTACCCCCAATCTGGGATACGGGCAGATACGCAGTATTTT. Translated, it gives CASSYPQSGIRADTQYF.

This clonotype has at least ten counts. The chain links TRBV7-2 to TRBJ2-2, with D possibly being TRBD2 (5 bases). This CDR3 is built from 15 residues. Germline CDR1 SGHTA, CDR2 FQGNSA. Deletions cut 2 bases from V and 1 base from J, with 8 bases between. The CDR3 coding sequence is TGTGCCAGCAGCTTATGGCGGGTGAACACCGGGGAGCTGTTTTTT. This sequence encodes CASSLWRVNTGELFF.

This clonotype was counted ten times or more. For the CDR3, the DNA is TGTGCCAGCAGCCAGGGGTTGCAGCAGTACTTC. This translates into CASSQGLQQYF. The rearrangement links TRBV6-2 or TRBV6-3 to TRBJ2-7, with TRBD1 as a possible D gene (6 bases). V lost 6 bases, J lost 8 bases, and 11 bases lay in between. CDR3 length: 11 residues. Germline V gene lookup returns CDR1 MNHEY and CDR2 SVGEGT.

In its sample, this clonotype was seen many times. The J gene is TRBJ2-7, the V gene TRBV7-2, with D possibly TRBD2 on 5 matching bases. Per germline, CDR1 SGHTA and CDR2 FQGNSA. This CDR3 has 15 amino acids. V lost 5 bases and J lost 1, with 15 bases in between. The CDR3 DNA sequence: TGTGCCAGCAGCCCGGACGGGCGAGGGTCCTACGAGCAGTACTTC. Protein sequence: CASSPDGRGSYEQYF.

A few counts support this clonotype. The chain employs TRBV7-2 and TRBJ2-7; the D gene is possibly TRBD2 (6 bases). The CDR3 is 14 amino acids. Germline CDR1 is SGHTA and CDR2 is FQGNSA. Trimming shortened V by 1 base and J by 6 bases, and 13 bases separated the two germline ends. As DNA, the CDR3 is TGTGCCAGCAGCTTAGGCAGGTTGGGGGGCGAGCAGTACTTC. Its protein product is CASSLGRLGGEQYF.

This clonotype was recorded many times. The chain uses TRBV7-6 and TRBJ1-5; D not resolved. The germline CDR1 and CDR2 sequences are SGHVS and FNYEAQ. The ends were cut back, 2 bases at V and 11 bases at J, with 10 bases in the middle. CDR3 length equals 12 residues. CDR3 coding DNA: TGTGCCAGCAGCTTATTAGGAGGGACCCAGCATTTT. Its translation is CASSLLGGTQHF.